This T cell receptor beta chain was identified in a study of OX40 agonist ivuxolimab in advanced cancers. This clone appeared a few times. The protocol was immunoSEQ multiplex PCR, while the TCRdb copy is restricted to in-frame clones and leaves out a portion. The sample lists about 30,000 clones; about 90% were seen once. V lost 5 bases and J 0 bases, leaving 8 bases between the germline ends. The CDR3 consists of 14 residues. Per germline, CDR1 LGHNT and CDR2 FRNRAP. The sequencing used CD4+ or CD8+ T cells sorted from blood, collected in a trial of the OX40 agonist ivuxolimab. This rearrangement joins TRBV12-5 to TRBJ2-1, with no clear D. The TCR sequence derives from an adult with an advanced solid tumor such as melanoma, head and neck, liver or kidney cancer. The DNA for the CDR3 is TGTGCTAGTGGTATATGGGGCTCCTACAATGAGCAGTTCTTC. Amino acids: CASGIWGSYNEQFF.